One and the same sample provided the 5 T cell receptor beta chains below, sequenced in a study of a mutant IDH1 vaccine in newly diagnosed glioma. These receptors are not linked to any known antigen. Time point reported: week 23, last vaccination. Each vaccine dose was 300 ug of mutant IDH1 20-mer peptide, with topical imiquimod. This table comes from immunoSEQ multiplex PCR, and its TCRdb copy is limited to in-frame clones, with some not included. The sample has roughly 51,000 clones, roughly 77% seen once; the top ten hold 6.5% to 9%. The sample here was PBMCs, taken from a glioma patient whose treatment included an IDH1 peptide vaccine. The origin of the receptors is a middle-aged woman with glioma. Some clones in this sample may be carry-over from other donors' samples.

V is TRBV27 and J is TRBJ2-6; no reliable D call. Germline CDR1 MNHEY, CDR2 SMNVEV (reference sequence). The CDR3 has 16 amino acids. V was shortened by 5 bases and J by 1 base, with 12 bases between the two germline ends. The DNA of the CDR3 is TGTGCCAGCAGTATGGTTCAGGCTTCTGGGGCCAACGTCCTGACTTTC. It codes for CASSMVQASGANVLTF.

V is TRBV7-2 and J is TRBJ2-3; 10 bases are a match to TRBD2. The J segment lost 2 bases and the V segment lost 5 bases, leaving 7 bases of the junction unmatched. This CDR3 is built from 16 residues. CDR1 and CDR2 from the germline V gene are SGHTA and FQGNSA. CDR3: CASSPGLATTTDTQYF. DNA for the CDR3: TGTGCCAGCAGCCCGGGACTAGCGACAACCACAGATACGCAGTATTTT.

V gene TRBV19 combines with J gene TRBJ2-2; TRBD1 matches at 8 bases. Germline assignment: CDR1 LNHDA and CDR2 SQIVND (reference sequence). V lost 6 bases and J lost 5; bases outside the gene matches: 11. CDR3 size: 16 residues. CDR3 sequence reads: CASRARQGARTGELFF. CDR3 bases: TGTGCCAGTAGGGCGAGGCAGGGGGCGCGAACCGGGGAGCTGTTTTTT.

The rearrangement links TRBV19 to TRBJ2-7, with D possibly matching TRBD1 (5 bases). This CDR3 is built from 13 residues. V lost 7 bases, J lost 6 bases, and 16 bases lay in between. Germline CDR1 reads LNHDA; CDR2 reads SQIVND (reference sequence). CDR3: CASTEAGPGEQYF. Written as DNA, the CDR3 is TGTGCCAGTACTGAGGCAGGGCCCGGCGAGCAGTACTTC. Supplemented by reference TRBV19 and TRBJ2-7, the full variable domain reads DGGITQSPKYLFRKEGQNVTLSCEQNLNHDAMYWYRQDPGQGLRLIYYSQIVNDFQKGDIAEGYSVSREKKESFPLTVTSAQKNPTAFYLCASTEAGPGEQYFGPGTRLTVT.

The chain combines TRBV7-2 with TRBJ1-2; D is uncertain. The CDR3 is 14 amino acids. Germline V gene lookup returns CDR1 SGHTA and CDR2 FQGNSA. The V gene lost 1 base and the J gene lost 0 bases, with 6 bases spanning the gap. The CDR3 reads CASSLDTANYGYTF. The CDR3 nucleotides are TGTGCCAGCAGCTTAGATACAGCTAACTATGGCTACACCTTC.